A selection of T cell receptor beta chains follows, all from one sample in a study of blood T cell repertoires in COVID-19. Data came from immunoSEQ multiplex PCR; TCRdb stores just in-frame clones and leaves some out. The sample shows some 360,000 clones, 70% to 90% of them seen only once. Sequencing input: peripheral blood. Receptors originate from a woman aged 55-75 years with COVID-19, enrolled during active disease. Both conserved end residues are part of each CDR3. The order of the fields is CDR3 protein, V gene, J gene.

cdr3_aa: CASSLSGRTEAFF
v_call: TRBV6-5
j_call: TRBJ1-1

cdr3_aa: CASSGTPEVAFF
v_call: TRBV28
j_call: TRBJ1-1

cdr3_aa: CASSVGGNTDTQYF
v_call: TRBV9
j_call: TRBJ2-3

cdr3_aa: CASSTGGAMGTEAFF
v_call: TRBV27
j_call: TRBJ1-1

cdr3_aa: CASSSTGGKDTIYF
v_call: TRBV5-1
j_call: TRBJ1-3

cdr3_aa: CASSPGAGGADYGYTF
v_call: TRBV5-1
j_call: TRBJ1-2

cdr3_aa: CAWSNFRGNNSPLHF
v_call: TRBV30
j_call: TRBJ1-6

cdr3_aa: CASSRAGEAFF
v_call: TRBV5-8
j_call: TRBJ1-1

cdr3_aa: CSVRAGVDEQFF
v_call: TRBV29-1
j_call: TRBJ2-1

cdr3_aa: CASGFGGAPYNEQFF
v_call: TRBV19
j_call: TRBJ2-1

cdr3_aa: CASGLGQGYGYTF
v_call: TRBV2
j_call: TRBJ1-2

cdr3_aa: CASSHSGRYEQYF
v_call: TRBV3-1/TRBV3-2
j_call: TRBJ2-7

cdr3_aa: CASSLGRGRSYEQYF
v_call: TRBV5-8
j_call: TRBJ2-7

cdr3_aa: CASSYSNPSQGGTQYF
v_call: TRBV6-5
j_call: TRBJ2-5

cdr3_aa: CASSSLRTGGYEQYF
v_call: TRBV6-2/TRBV6-3
j_call: TRBJ2-7

cdr3_aa: CAISPRGLAGGRETQYF
v_call: TRBV10-3
j_call: TRBJ2-5

cdr3_aa: CASVKDRGPDEQFF
v_call: TRBV12-5
j_call: TRBJ2-1

cdr3_aa: CASSIQVNTEAFF
v_call: TRBV2
j_call: TRBJ1-1

cdr3_aa: CASSEGLAGDQETQYF
v_call: TRBV2
j_call: TRBJ2-5

cdr3_aa: CASSSGQGAYEQYF
v_call: TRBV18
j_call: TRBJ2-7

cdr3_aa: CASSTGTAYSNQPQHF
v_call: TRBV7-2
j_call: TRBJ1-5

cdr3_aa: CASSRRVPNEKLFF
v_call: TRBV6-5
j_call: TRBJ1-4

cdr3_aa: CSASSGGLGEQYF
v_call: TRBV20-1
j_call: TRBJ2-7

cdr3_aa: CSVDQTAYGYTF
v_call: TRBV29-1
j_call: TRBJ1-2

cdr3_aa: CATSRDLTGSFGYTF
v_call: TRBV15
j_call: TRBJ1-2

cdr3_aa: CASSLNGYQPQHF
v_call: TRBV7-9
j_call: TRBJ1-5

cdr3_aa: CSVEDRAENSYNEQFF
v_call: TRBV29-1
j_call: TRBJ2-1

cdr3_aa: CASTSSQGGYGYTF
v_call: TRBV3-1/TRBV3-2
j_call: TRBJ1-2

cdr3_aa: CASSHVGAGGNYEQYF
v_call: TRBV4-2
j_call: TRBJ2-7

cdr3_aa: CASSPSGVNTEAFF
v_call: TRBV9
j_call: TRBJ1-1

cdr3_aa: CSVLTGAYNEQFF
v_call: TRBV29-1
j_call: TRBJ2-1

cdr3_aa: CASGHGQSYAFF
v_call: TRBV12-5
j_call: TRBJ1-1

cdr3_aa: CASSIRGRFNEQFF
v_call: TRBV28
j_call: TRBJ2-1

cdr3_aa: CASSEARTAWNEQFF
v_call: TRBV6-5
j_call: TRBJ2-1